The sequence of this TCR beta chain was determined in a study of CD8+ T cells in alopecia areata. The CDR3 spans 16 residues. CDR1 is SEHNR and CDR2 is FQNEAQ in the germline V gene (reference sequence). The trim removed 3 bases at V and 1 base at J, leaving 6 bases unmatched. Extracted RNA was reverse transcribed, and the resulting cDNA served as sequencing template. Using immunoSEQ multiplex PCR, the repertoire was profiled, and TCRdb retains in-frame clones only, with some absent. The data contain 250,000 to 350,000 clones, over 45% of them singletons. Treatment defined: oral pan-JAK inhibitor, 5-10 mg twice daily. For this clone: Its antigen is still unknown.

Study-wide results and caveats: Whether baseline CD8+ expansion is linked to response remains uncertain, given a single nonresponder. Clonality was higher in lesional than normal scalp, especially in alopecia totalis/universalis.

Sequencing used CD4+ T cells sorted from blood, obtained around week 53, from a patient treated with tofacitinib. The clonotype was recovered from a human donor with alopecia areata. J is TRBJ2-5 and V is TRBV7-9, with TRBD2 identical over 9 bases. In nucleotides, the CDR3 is TGTGCCAGCAGCTTCCAAGCGGGGGGTCCCCAAGAGACCCAGTACTTC. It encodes CASSFQAGGPQETQYF.